The 31 T cell receptor beta chains presented below share a single source sample, sequenced in a study of CD8 T cells in Susac syndrome. RNA in amounts of about 0.5 to 1 ug was reverse transcribed with random hexamers. TCRdb independently ran MiXCR on the immunoSEQ multiplex PCR reads; one entry per CDR3 protein. Of 100,000 to 110,000 distinct CDR3 sequences listed, around 95% are singletons. The sample was CD8+ T cells from PBMCs. The receptor source for this set is a human donor with Susac syndrome.

The chain has TRBV29-1 and TRBJ1-1, with D unclear. Deletions cut 6 bases from V and 2 bases from J, with 10 bases between. Germline loops: CDR1 SQVTM, CDR2 ANQGSEA. This CDR3 has 12 amino acids. Written as DNA, the CDR3 is TGCAGCGTACAAAAGAGTAACACTGAAGCTTTCTTT. Protein: CSVQKSNTEAFF.

V usage is TRBV21-1 and J usage is TRBJ2-7; the tabulated D call, TRBD1, remains unverified against the DNA. TRBV21-1 is a recognized pseudogene. The CDR3 totals 15 residues. The CDR3 here is CASSKQGCGSYEQYF. The CDR3 DNA reads TGTGCCAGCAGCAAACAGGGGTGTGGGAGCTACGAGCAGTACTTC.

In DNA, the CDR3 is TGTGCCAGCAGTGAAGCGAGGGCGGTCTATGGCTACACCTTC. Translating it yields CASSEARAVYGYTF. The chain combines TRBV2 with TRBJ1-2; D unclear. CDR1 and CDR2 from the germline V gene are SNHLY and FYNNEI. This CDR3 has 14 residues. Trimming shortened V by 0 bases and J by 4 bases, and 9 bases separated the two germline ends.

The chain recombines TRBV7-9 with TRBJ2-7; TRBD2 agrees at 7 bases. This CDR3 contains 13 residues. The germline V gene encodes CDR1 SEHNR and CDR2 FQNEAQ (reference sequence). J gave up 7 bases and V 5 bases, and 8 bases lay outside the gene matches. CDR3 sequence (DNA): TGTGCCAGCAGCCCCCGGACTAGTGGTGAGCAGTACTTC. Translated, it gives CASSPRTSGEQYF.

The chain carries TRBV29-1 and TRBJ1-1; tentatively, D is TRBD1 (6 bases). Trimming took 8 bases from V and 8 from J, leaving 15 bases between them. This CDR3 spans 11 amino acids. Germline loops: CDR1 SQVTM, CDR2 ANQGSEA. Here the CDR3 DNA reads TGCAGCCTAGGGGGTGGCAAGGAAGCTTTCTTT. It encodes CSLGGGKEAFF.

This clonotype was seen a handful of times. The chain is built from TRBV27 and TRBJ2-7; TRBD2 aligns across 7 bases. The CDR3 is 13 amino acids. V trimming: 2 bases; J trimming: 4 bases; junction bases outside the gene matches: 2. From germline, CDR1 is MNHEY and CDR2 SMNVEV (reference sequence). CDR3 protein: CASSLQGGYEQYF. CDR3 coding DNA: TGTGCCAGCAGTTTACAGGGAGGGTACGAGCAGTACTTC.

This clonotype was counted once. The V call is TRBV3-1, the J call TRBJ2-5; possibly TRBD1 for D (5 bases). V lost 2 bases to trimming and J lost 5 bases, with 15 bases between them. The CDR3 loop spans 15 amino acids. The germline V gene has CDR1 LGHDT and CDR2 YNNKEL (reference sequence). DNA of the CDR3: TGTGCCAGCAGCCAAAGGGGAACCGGTCGGGAGACCCAGTACTTC. It yields the protein CASSQRGTGRETQYF.

The genes are TRBV7-8 and TRBJ2-5; no clear D. With 10 bases removed from V and 5 bases from J, the gap between germline ends came to 14 bases. Germline lookup yields CDR1 SGHVS and CDR2 FQNEAQ. The CDR3 contains 12 residues. CDR3 in amino acids: CATQKEGETQYF. The DNA of the CDR3 is TGTGCCACTCAGAAGGAAGGGGAGACCCAGTACTTC.

The chain uses TRBV19 and TRBJ2-5, with a weak D call TRBD1 (6 bases). Germline V lookup: CDR1 LNHDA, CDR2 SQIVND (reference sequence). The V end was cut by 5 bases, the J end by 2 bases, with 15 bases between. The length of the CDR3 is 15 residues. The CDR3 bases are TGTGCCAGTAGTTTCTCTACAGGGATACAAGAGACCCAGTACTTC. Protein sequence: CASSFSTGIQETQYF.

This chain joins TRBV29-1 and TRBJ2-3; 9 nucleotides match TRBD1. The CDR3 extends over 17 amino acids. The V segment lost 5 bases and the J segment 4 bases; nucleotides outside the gene matches: 16. CDR1 is SQVTM and CDR2 is ANQGSEA in the germline V gene. The CDR3 DNA follows: TGCAGCGTTCCCGGGACAGGGACCGAACGTGGGGCAGATACGCAGTATTTT. Translated, it gives CSVPGTGTERGADTQYF.

The gene calls are TRBV10-3 and TRBJ2-3; D uncertain. Trimming cost V 8 bases and J 1 base, with 4 bases left between them. Germline CDR1 reads ENHRY; CDR2 reads SYGVKD. There are 11 residues in the CDR3. The CDR3 loop reads CAILGTDTQYF. The DNA of the CDR3 is TGTGCCATCTTGGGCACAGATACGCAGTATTTT.

V usage is TRBV7-2 and J usage is TRBJ2-3; 14 bases match TRBD2. V shed 1 base, J shed 6 bases, and the junction held 0 bases outside the gene matches. The V gene's germline CDR1 is SGHTA and CDR2 FQGNSA. The CDR3 is 15 residues long. CDR3 nucleotide sequence: TGTGCCAGCAGCTTAGGGACTAGCGGGGGGGATACGCAGTATTTT. This translates into CASSLGTSGGDTQYF.

This chain connects TRBV20-1 to TRBJ1-6; D is perhaps TRBD1 (5 bases). V gave up 0 bases and J gave up 7 bases, with 13 bases separating them. Germline assignment: CDR1 DFQATT and CDR2 SNEGSKA (reference sequence). The CDR3 contains 15 residues. CDR3 loop: CSAREAGAENSPLHF. The CDR3 DNA reads TGCAGTGCTAGAGAAGCCGGGGCAGAAAATTCACCCCTCCACTTT.

This CDR3 is CASSFVDSNEQFF. The CDR3 bases are TGTGCCAGCAGTTTTGTGGACAGCAATGAGCAGTTCTTC. The chain couples TRBV12-3 or TRBV12-4 to TRBJ2-1; D may be TRBD1 (6 bases). The ends were cut back, 3 bases at V and 6 bases at J, with 9 bases in the middle. The CDR3 is made up of 13 amino acids.

The genes are TRBV28 and TRBJ2-1; TRBD2 matches at 11 bases. Germline CDR1 is MDHEN and CDR2 is SYDVKM. Trimming cost V 7 bases and J 4 bases; bases outside gene matches: 6. This CDR3 spans 15 amino acids. The CDR3 here is CASILSGRAYNEQFF. CDR3 sequence (DNA): TGTGCCAGCATTCTTAGCGGGAGGGCATACAATGAGCAGTTCTTC.

This sequence joins TRBV5-1 and TRBJ2-1, with D maybe TRBD2 (5 bases). Trimming took 4 bases from V and 9 from J, leaving 11 bases between them. CDR1 SGHRS and CDR2 YFSETQ come from the germline V gene. The CDR3 length is 12 residues. For the CDR3, the DNA is TGCGCCAGCAGCCCGGAAGCGGTTGAGCAGTTCTTC. Translated, it gives CASSPEAVEQFF. Combining the CDR3 with reference TRBV5-1 and TRBJ2-1 gives the whole variable domain KAGVTQTPRYLIKTRGQQVTLSCSPISGHRSVSWYQQTPGQGLQFLFEYFSETQRNKGNFPGRFSGRQFSNSRSEMNVSTLELGDSALYLCASSPEAVEQFFGPGTRLTVL.

J is TRBJ1-2 and V is TRBV20-1, with D uncertain. Germline assignment: CDR1 DFQATT and CDR2 SNEGSKA (reference sequence). Trimming stripped 1 base from V and 3 bases from J, with 9 bases between. The CDR3 covers 13 residues. The CDR3 loop reads CSARVEVHYGYTF. The CDR3 DNA follows: TGCAGTGCTAGAGTGGAGGTTCACTATGGCTACACCTTC.

The chain is built from TRBV13 and TRBJ1-1, with D hard to call. V lost 4 bases to trimming and J lost 2 bases, with 8 bases between them. The germline CDR1 and CDR2 sequences are PRHDT and FYEKMQ (reference sequence). The CDR3 runs to 13 residues. CDR3 bases: TGTGCCAGCAGCTCCGAAGGAAACACTGAAGCTTTCTTT. It specifies CASSSEGNTEAFF. Full variable domain (missing parts from reference TRBV13 and TRBJ1-1): AAGVIQSPRHLIKEKRETATLKCYPIPRHDTVYWYQQGPGQDPQFLISFYEKMQSDKGSIPDRFSAQQFSDYHSELNMSSLELGDSALYFCASSSEGNTEAFFGQGTRLTVV.

The CDR3 sequence is CASSVGALDYEQYF. The CDR3 DNA reads as TGTGCCAGCAGCGTGGGGGCTCTCGACTACGAGCAGTACTTC. The gene calls are TRBV13 and TRBJ2-7, with D perhaps matching TRBD1 (6 bases). The germline V gene encodes CDR1 PRHDT and CDR2 FYEKMQ (reference sequence). This CDR3 region has 14 residues. Trimming left V 5 bases short and J 3 bases short, with 14 bases between.

V gene TRBV15 combines with J gene TRBJ2-1; D gene uncertain. V lost 5 bases and J 6 bases, leaving 17 bases between the germline ends. The CDR3 has 15 residues. From germline, CDR1 is LNHNV and CDR2 YYDKDF (reference sequence). CDR3 loop: CATSSSFESLNEQFF. In DNA, the CDR3 is TGTGCCACCAGCTCCTCTTTTGAGTCCCTCAATGAGCAGTTCTTC.

CDR3 bases: TGTGCCAGCAGTTACGGGGAGGCCGGGACCCAGTACTTC. Amino acid sequence: CASSYGEAGTQYF. This chain uses TRBV6-5 with TRBJ2-5; tentatively, D is TRBD2 (6 bases). The V and J ends lost 2 bases and 7 bases respectively, with 11 bases between them. CDR1 and CDR2 (germline): MNHEY, SVGAGI. The CDR3 contains 13 residues.

The chain joins TRBV12-3 or TRBV12-4 to TRBJ1-4; D is possibly TRBD1 (5 bases). V was pared by 5 bases and J by 0 bases, with 10 bases between. The CDR3 has 15 residues. CDR3: CASSGASSTNEKLFF. The DNA of the CDR3 is TGTGCCAGCAGTGGGGCATCCTCAACTAATGAAAAACTGTTTTTT.

V and J are TRBV12-3 or TRBV12-4 and TRBJ2-5; D tentatively reads TRBD1 or TRBD2 (6 bases each). There are 14 residues in the CDR3. V was clipped by 5 bases and J by 5 bases, with 15 bases between them. CDR3 region: CASSPGGGGETQYF. In DNA, the CDR3 is TGTGCCAGCAGTCCAGGCGGAGGGGGGGAGACCCAGTACTTC.

Written as DNA, the CDR3 is TGTGCCAGCAGCAAAGTTGCCAACTACACAGATACGCAGTATTTT. Translated: CASSKVANYTDTQYF. This chain uses TRBV21-1 with TRBJ2-3. TRBV21-1 has pseudogene status. The CDR3 length is 15 residues.

V and J are TRBV5-1 and TRBJ2-1; 8 positions agree with TRBD2. The CDR3 runs 15 residues. Trimming at V came to 5 bases and at J to 5 bases, leaving 9 bases not matched to a gene. Germline lookup yields CDR1 SGHRS and CDR2 YFSETQ. Here the CDR3 reads CASRTTSGRNNEQFF. The CDR3 nucleotides are TGCGCCAGCAGGACCACTAGCGGAAGGAACAATGAGCAGTTCTTC.

This clonotype occurred once. The chain employs TRBV3-1 and TRBJ1-5, with a tentative D call TRBD1 (6 bases). The CDR3 has 14 amino acids. V was cut by 3 bases and J by 3 bases, with 9 bases left in between. Germline CDR1 is LGHDT and CDR2 is YNNKEL (reference sequence). CDR3 nucleotides: TGTGCCAGCAGCCACGGGGGGCCCAATCAGCCCCAGCATTTT. Its translation is CASSHGGPNQPQHF.

The chain carries TRBV29-1 and TRBJ1-2, with D possibly matching TRBD1 (5 bases). This CDR3 contains 11 residues. Trimming took 6 bases from V and 7 from J, leaving 12 bases between them. From germline, CDR1 is SQVTM and CDR2 ANQGSEA. CDR3 nucleotides: TGCAGCGTGCCCCTGAGGGGTGGCTACACCTTC. It specifies CSVPLRGGYTF.

The chain joins TRBV27 to TRBJ1-1, with D possibly matching TRBD1 (5 bases). The CDR3 sequence is 15 residues long. Trimming cost V 1 base and J 1 base, with 10 bases left between them. Germline loops: CDR1 MNHEY, CDR2 SMNVEV (reference sequence). CDR3: CASSLFRGPNTEAFF. CDR3 nucleotide sequence: TGTGCCAGCAGTTTATTCCGGGGCCCGAACACTGAAGCTTTCTTT.

This clonotype was seen more than once but under ten times. Here the CDR3 DNA reads TGTGCCAGCAGCCAAGACGGGGTCTCTGGGGCCAACGTCCTGACTTTC. Residues: CASSQDGVSGANVLTF. The chain couples TRBV4-2 to TRBJ2-6; tentatively, D is TRBD2 (5 bases). V dropped 0 bases and J dropped 0 bases, with 6 bases sitting between them. The length of the CDR3 is 16 residues. Germline CDR1 reads LGHNA; CDR2 reads YNFKEQ.

This chain connects TRBV20-1 to TRBJ2-7; weak D call: TRBD2 (5 bases). Germline V gene data show CDR1 as DFQATT and CDR2 as SNEGSKA (reference sequence). The CDR3 is 14 residues long. Trimming cost V 3 bases and J 7 bases, with 19 bases left between them. CDR3 region: CSASGERASDEQYF. The CDR3 nucleotides read TGCAGTGCTAGCGGGGAGAGGGCCTCGGATGAGCAGTACTTC.

V and J are TRBV29-1 and TRBJ2-6; the D gene is possibly TRBD1 (6 bases). The CDR3 is 16 residues long. Per germline, CDR1 SQVTM and CDR2 ANQGSEA. V was shortened by 4 bases and J by 5 bases, with 18 bases between the two germline ends. The CDR3 protein is CSVVSGGGPWANVLTF. The CDR3 bases are TGCAGCGTTGTAAGTGGGGGCGGACCCTGGGCCAACGTCCTGACTTTC.